The clone carrying this T cell receptor (beta chain) was picked up many times. Its cognate antigen is unknown. This record comes from a study of Graves' ophthalmopathy and Graves' hyperthyroidism. A duration under 3 months, NOSPECS ≥4, CAS ≥3 and moderate-to-severe activity characterized the donors with ophthalmopathy. General observations from the study: Appearing in blood as well were most expanded thyroid clonotypes above 0.001 frequency. A model of 13 signatures distinguished ophthalmopathy from stable hyperthyroidism at less than 90% sensitivity and roughly 81% specificity.

Amplified material comprised TCR beta CDR3 regions derived from RNA transcripts. HTBI-primed RT-PCR formed the first round, and a multiplex PCR formed the second. MiXCR, run by TCRdb on the multiplex PCR reads, gives a single entry per CDR3 protein. The sample shows hundreds of thousands of distinct CDR3 sequences, about 38% of them seen only once. The germline gives CDR1 DFQATT, CDR2 SNEGSKA (reference sequence). V was shortened by 4 bases and J by 3 bases, with 9 bases between the two germline ends. The CDR3 has 12 residues. This TCR was sampled from an adult man with Graves' ophthalmopathy. The gene calls are TRBV20-1 and TRBJ2-5; D is unclear. Sequenced input: peripheral blood. The CDR3 reads CSATGPEETQYF. For the CDR3, the DNA is TGCAGTGCTACCGGCCCCGAAGAGACCCAGTACTTC.